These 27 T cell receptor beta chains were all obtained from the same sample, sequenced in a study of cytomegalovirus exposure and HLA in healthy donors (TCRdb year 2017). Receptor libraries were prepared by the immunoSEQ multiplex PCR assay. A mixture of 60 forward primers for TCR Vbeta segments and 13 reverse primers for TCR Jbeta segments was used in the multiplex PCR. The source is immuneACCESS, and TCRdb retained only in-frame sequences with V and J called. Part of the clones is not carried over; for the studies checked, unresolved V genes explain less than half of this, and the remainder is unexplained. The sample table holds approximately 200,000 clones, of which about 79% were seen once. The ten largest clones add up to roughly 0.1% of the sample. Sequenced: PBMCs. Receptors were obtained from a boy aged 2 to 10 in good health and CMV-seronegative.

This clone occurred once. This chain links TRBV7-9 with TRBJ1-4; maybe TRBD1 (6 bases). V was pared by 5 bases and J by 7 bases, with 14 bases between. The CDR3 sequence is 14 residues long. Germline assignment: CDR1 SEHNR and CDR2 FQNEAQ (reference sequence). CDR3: CASSRLLGGEKLFF. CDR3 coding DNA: TGTGCCAGCAGCCGACTCTTAGGGGGTGAAAAACTGTTTTTT.

The CDR3 DNA reads TGTGCCAGCAGCCGGGGAGGGGGGGGCAAAGAGACCCAGTACTTC. Its protein is CASSRGGGGKETQYF. This chain connects TRBV9 to TRBJ2-5; weak D call: TRBD2 (7 bases). V was shortened by 4 bases and J by 3 bases, with 16 bases between the two germline ends. CDR1 and CDR2 from the germline V gene are SGDLS and YYNGEE. The CDR3 totals 15 residues.

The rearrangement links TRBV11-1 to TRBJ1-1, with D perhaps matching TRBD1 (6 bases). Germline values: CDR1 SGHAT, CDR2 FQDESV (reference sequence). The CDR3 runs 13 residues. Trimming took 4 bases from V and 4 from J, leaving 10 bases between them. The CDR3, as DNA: TGTGCCAGCAGCTCCCTAGGGGGCACTGAAGCTTTCTTT. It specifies CASSSLGGTEAFF.

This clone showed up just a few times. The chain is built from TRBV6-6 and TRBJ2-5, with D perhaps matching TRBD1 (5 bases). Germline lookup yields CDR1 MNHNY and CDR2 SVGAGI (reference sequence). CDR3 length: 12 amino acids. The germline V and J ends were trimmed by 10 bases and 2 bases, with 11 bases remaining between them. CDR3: CATWGLQETQYF. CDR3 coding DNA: TGTGCCACGTGGGGCTTACAAGAGACCCAGTACTTC.

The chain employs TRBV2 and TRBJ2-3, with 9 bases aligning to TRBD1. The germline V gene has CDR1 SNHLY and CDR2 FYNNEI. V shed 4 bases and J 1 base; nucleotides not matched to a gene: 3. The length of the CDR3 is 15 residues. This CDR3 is CASSVRTGGTDTQYF. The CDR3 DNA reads TGTGCCAGCAGTGTGCGGACAGGGGGCACAGATACGCAGTATTTT.

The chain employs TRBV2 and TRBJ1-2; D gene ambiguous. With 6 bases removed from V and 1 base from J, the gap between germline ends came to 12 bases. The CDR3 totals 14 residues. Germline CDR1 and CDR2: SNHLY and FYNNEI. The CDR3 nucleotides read TGTGCCAGCAGCCCGGGATTCCTTAACTATGGCTACACCTTC. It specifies CASSPGFLNYGYTF.

This chain's CDR3 is CASSRLAGGAGELFF. The CDR3 nucleotides read TGTGCCAGCAGCCGACTAGCGGGGGGTGCCGGGGAGCTGTTTTTT. V and J are TRBV14 and TRBJ2-2; the match to TRBD2 covers 13 bases. Germline V CDR1 and CDR2: SGHDN, FVKESK. The ends lost 4 bases at V and 6 bases at J; junction bases unmatched: 2. The CDR3 sequence is 15 residues long.

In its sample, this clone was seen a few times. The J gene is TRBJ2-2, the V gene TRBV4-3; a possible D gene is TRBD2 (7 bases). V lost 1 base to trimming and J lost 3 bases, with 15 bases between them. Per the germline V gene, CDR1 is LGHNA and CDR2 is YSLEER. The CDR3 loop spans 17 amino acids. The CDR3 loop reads CASSQAAAGADTGELFF. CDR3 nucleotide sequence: TGCGCCAGCAGCCAAGCAGCGGCGGGGGCTGACACCGGGGAGCTGTTTTTT.

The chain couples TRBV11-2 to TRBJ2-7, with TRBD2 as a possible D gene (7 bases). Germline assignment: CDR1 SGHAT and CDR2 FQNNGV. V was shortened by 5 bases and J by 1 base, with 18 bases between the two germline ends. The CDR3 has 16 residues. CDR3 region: CASSPGGAIGSYEQYF. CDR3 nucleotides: TGTGCCAGCAGCCCTGGGGGGGCAATAGGGTCCTACGAGCAGTACTTC. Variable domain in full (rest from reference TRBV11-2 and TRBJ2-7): EAGVAQSPRYKIIEKRQSVAFWCNPISGHATLYWYQQILGQGPKLLIQFQNNGVVDDSQLPKDRFSAERLKGVDSTLKIQPAKLEDSAVYLCASSPGGAIGSYEQYFGPGTRLTVT.

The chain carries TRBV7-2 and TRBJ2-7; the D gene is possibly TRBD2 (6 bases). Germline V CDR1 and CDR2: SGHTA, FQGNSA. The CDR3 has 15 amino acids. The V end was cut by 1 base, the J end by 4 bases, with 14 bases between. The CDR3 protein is CASSLGGRGTYEQYF. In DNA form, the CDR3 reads TGTGCCAGCAGCTTAGGGGGACGGGGGACTTACGAGCAGTACTTC.

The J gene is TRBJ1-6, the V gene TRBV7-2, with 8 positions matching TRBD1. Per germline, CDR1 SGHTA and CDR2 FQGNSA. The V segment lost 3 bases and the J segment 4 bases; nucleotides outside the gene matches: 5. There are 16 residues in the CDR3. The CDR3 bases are TGTGCCAGCAGCTTTCATGACAGGGGATATAATTCACCCCTCCACTTT. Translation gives CASSFHDRGYNSPLHF.

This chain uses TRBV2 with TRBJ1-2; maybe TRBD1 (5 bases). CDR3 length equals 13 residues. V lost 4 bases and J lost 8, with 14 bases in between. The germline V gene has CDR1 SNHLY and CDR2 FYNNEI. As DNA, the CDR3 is TGTGCCAGCAGTGTTGGACGGCAGGGAGGCTACACCTTC. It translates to CASSVGRQGGYTF.

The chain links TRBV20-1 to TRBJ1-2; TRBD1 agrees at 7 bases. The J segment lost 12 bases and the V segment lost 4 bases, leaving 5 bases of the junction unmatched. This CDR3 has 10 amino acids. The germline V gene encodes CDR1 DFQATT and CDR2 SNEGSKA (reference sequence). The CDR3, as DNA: TGCAGTGCTATTGACAGGGATCACACCTTC. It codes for CSAIDRDHTF.

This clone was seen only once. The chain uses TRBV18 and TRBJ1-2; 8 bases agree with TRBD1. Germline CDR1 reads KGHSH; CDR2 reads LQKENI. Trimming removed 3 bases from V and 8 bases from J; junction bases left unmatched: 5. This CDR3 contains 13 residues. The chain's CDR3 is CASSPTTGDGYTF. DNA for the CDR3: TGTGCCAGCTCACCTACGACAGGGGACGGCTACACCTTC.

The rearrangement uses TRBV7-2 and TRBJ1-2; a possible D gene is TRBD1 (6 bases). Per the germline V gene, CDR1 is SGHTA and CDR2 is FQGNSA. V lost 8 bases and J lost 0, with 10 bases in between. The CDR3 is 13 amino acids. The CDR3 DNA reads TGTGCCAGCGGGGGCGGAGCTAACTATGGCTACACCTTC. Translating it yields CASGGGANYGYTF.

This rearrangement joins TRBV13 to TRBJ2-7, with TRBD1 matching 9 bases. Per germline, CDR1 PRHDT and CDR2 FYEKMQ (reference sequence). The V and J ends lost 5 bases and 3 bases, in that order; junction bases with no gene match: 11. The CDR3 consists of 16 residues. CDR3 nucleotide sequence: TGTGCCAGCAGCGTGAGCGGCAGACAGGGGGTCTACGAGCAGTACTTC. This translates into CASSVSGRQGVYEQYF.

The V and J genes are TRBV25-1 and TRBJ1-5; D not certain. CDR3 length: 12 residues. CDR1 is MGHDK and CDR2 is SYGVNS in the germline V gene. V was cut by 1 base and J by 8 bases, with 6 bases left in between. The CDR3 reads CASSESEEPQHF. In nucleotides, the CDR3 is TGTGCCAGCAGTGAATCCGAGGAGCCCCAGCATTTT.

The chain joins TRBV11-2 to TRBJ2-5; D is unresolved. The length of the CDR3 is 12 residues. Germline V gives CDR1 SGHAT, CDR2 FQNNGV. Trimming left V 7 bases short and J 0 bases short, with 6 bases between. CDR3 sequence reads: CASTLDQETQYF. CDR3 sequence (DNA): TGTGCCAGCACCCTTGACCAAGAGACCCAGTACTTC.

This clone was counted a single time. The CDR3 here is CASSQDLETSGRNEQFF. The CDR3 DNA reads as TGCGCCAGCAGCCAAGATTTGGAGACTAGCGGGAGAAATGAGCAGTTCTTC. The V call is TRBV4-3, the J call TRBJ2-1; 12 nucleotides line up with TRBD2. This CDR3 region has 17 residues. V lost 0 bases to trimming and J lost 7 bases; unmatched junction nucleotides: 7. Germline lookup yields CDR1 LGHNA and CDR2 YSLEER.

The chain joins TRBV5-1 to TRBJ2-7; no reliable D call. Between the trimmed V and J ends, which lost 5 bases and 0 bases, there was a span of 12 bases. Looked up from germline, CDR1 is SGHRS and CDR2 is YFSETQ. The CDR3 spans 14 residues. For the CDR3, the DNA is TGCGCCAGCAGTACGGGTCAGATCTCCTACGAGCAGTACTTC. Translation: CASSTGQISYEQYF.

This CDR3 is CASSSTWNTEAFF. For the CDR3, the DNA is TGTGCCAGCAGCTCGACATGGAACACTGAAGCTTTCTTT. This chain joins TRBV7-2 and TRBJ1-1; D is ambiguous. V was clipped by 4 bases and J by 1 base, with 7 bases between them. The CDR3 totals 13 residues. Germline V lookup: CDR1 SGHTA, CDR2 FQGNSA.

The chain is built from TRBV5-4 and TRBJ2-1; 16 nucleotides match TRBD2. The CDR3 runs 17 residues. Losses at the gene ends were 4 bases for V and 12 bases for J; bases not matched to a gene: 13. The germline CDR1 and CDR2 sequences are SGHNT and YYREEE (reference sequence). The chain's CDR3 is CASSPGTSGGAEGGQFF. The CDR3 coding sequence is TGTGCCAGCAGCCCGGGGACTAGCGGGGGGGCCGAGGGTGGGCAGTTCTTC.

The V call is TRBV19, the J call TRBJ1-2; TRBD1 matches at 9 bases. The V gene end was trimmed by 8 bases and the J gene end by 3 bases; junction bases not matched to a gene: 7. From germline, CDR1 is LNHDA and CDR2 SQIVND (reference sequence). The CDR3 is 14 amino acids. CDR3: CASRGTGKDYGYTF. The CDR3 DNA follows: TGTGCCAGTCGCGGGACAGGGAAGGACTATGGCTACACCTTC.

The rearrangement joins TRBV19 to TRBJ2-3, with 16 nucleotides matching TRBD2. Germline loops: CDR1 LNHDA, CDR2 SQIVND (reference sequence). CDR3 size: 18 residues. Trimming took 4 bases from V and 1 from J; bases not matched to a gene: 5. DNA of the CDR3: TGTGCCAGTAGTAAGGGGACTAGCGGGGGGGCCGGCACAGATACGCAGTATTTT. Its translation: CASSKGTSGGAGTDTQYF.

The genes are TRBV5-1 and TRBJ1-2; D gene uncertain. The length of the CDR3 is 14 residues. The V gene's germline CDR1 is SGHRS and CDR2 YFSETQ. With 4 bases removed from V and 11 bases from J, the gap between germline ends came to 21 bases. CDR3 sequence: CASSAASQPTEYTF. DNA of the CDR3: TGCGCCAGCAGCGCCGCCAGCCAACCCACGGAGTACACCTTC.

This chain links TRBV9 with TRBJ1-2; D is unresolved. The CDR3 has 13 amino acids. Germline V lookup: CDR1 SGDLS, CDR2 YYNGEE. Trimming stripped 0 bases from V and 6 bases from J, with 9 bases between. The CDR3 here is CASSVGGAHGYTF. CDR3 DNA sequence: TGTGCCAGCAGCGTAGGGGGAGCTCATGGCTACACCTTC.

The CDR3 loop reads CASSSPIGTSVETQYF. The CDR3, as DNA: TGTGCCAGCAGCTCACCTATCGGGACTAGCGTTGAGACCCAGTACTTC. The chain employs TRBV7-8 and TRBJ2-5; 10 positions agree with TRBD2. Trimming at V came to 4 bases and at J to 5 bases, leaving 10 bases not matched to a gene. Germline loops: CDR1 SGHVS, CDR2 FQNEAQ. There are 16 residues in the CDR3.